This is a list of T cell receptor beta chains from one sample in a study of blood T cell repertoires in COVID-19. Produced via immunoSEQ multiplex PCR; TCRdb's table is partial and in-frame only. Among under 250,000 clones, around 90% were seen once, and the ten largest hold roughly 6.5%. Sequencing was done on a sample of peripheral blood. All receptors derive from a man aged 55 to 70 who had recovered from COVID-19. CDR3s include the opening cysteine and the closing phenylalanine or tryptophan. A D gene is named only where the DNA matches it firmly. Clone size, where shown, is once, few, many, or a class for clones that have expanded.

clone_size: -
j_call: TRBJ1-3
v_call: TRBV7-9
d_call: -
cdr3_nt: TGTGCCAGCAGCTCTAGCGGGGAGGCTGGAAACACCATATATTTT
cdr3_aa: CASSSSGEAGNTIYF

clone_size: -
j_call: TRBJ1-2
v_call: TRBV2
d_call: -
cdr3_nt: TGTGCCAGCAGTGAACGGGGAGACTATGGCTACACCTTC
cdr3_aa: CASSERGDYGYTF

clone_size: -
j_call: TRBJ2-1
v_call: TRBV20-1
d_call: -
cdr3_nt: TGCAGTGCTAGCCTCTACAATGAGCAGTTCTTC
cdr3_aa: CSASLYNEQFF

clone_size: -
j_call: TRBJ2-5
v_call: TRBV5-1
d_call: -
cdr3_nt: TGCGCCAGCATGGGAGACAATCAAGAGACCCAGTACTTC
cdr3_aa: CASMGDNQETQYF

clone_size: -
j_call: TRBJ1-1
v_call: TRBV6-5
d_call: TRBD1
cdr3_nt: TGTGCCAGCAAGGGGACAGCGAACACTGAAGCTTTCTTT
cdr3_aa: CASKGTANTEAFF

clone_size: -
j_call: TRBJ2-2
v_call: TRBV7-2
d_call: -
cdr3_nt: TGTGCCAGCAGGCCGGGACTCTCCGAAACCGGGGAGCTGTTTTTT
cdr3_aa: CASRPGLSETGELFF

clone_size: -
j_call: TRBJ2-3
v_call: TRBV2
d_call: -
cdr3_nt: TGTGCCAGCAGTATCGGGACTCGCACAGATACGCAGTATTTT
cdr3_aa: CASSIGTRTDTQYF

clone_size: -
j_call: TRBJ2-1
v_call: TRBV6-5
d_call: TRBD2
cdr3_nt: TGTGCCAGCAGAGGGACTAGCGGCCGATACAATGAGCAGTTCTTC
cdr3_aa: CASRGTSGRYNEQFF

clone_size: -
j_call: TRBJ2-1
v_call: TRBV6-5
d_call: -
cdr3_nt: TGTGCCAGCAGGAGGGCGGGTGTACATGAGCAGTTCTTC
cdr3_aa: CASRRAGVHEQFF

clone_size: -
j_call: TRBJ2-1
v_call: TRBV4-1
d_call: TRBD2
cdr3_nt: TGCGCCAGCAGCCCTCGTATAGCGGGGGTTACTAATGAGCAGTTCTTC
cdr3_aa: CASSPRIAGVTNEQFF

clone_size: -
j_call: TRBJ2-3
v_call: TRBV29-1
d_call: TRBD2
cdr3_nt: TGCAGCGCCGGACTAGATGTTTCGATAGATACGCAGTATTTT
cdr3_aa: CSAGLDVSIDTQYF

clone_size: -
j_call: TRBJ2-1
v_call: TRBV3-1/TRBV3-2
d_call: TRBD2
cdr3_nt: TGTGCCAGCAGCGTCTTGACGGGGGGGGCCAAGATTAATGAGCAGTTCTTC
cdr3_aa: CASSVLTGGAKINEQFF

clone_size: -
j_call: TRBJ1-2
v_call: TRBV7-8
d_call: TRBD1
cdr3_nt: TGTGCCAGCAGCTCCGGACAGGGGATTAACTATGGCTACACCTTC
cdr3_aa: CASSSGQGINYGYTF

clone_size: -
j_call: TRBJ2-1
v_call: TRBV19
d_call: TRBD2
cdr3_nt: TGTGCCAGTAGGAAAGCGGGGGGTAATGAGCAGTTCTTC
cdr3_aa: CASRKAGGNEQFF

clone_size: -
j_call: TRBJ2-3
v_call: TRBV10-3
d_call: TRBD1
cdr3_nt: TGTGCCATCAGGGGGGGGACAGGGGACGCAGATACGCAGTATTTT
cdr3_aa: CAIRGGTGDADTQYF

clone_size: -
j_call: TRBJ2-7
v_call: TRBV28
d_call: -
cdr3_nt: TGTGCCAGCACACCTGGGGGCTTTACCTACGAGCAGTACTTC
cdr3_aa: CASTPGGFTYEQYF

clone_size: once
j_call: TRBJ1-1
v_call: TRBV18
d_call: TRBD1
cdr3_nt: TGTGCCAGCATGCGACAGGGGGCGCCCACTGAAGCTTTCTTT
cdr3_aa: CASMRQGAPTEAFF

clone_size: -
j_call: TRBJ2-1
v_call: TRBV27
d_call: TRBD2
cdr3_nt: TGTGCCAGCAGTTGGACTAGCGGGGGGCTAAATGAGCAGTTCTTC
cdr3_aa: CASSWTSGGLNEQFF